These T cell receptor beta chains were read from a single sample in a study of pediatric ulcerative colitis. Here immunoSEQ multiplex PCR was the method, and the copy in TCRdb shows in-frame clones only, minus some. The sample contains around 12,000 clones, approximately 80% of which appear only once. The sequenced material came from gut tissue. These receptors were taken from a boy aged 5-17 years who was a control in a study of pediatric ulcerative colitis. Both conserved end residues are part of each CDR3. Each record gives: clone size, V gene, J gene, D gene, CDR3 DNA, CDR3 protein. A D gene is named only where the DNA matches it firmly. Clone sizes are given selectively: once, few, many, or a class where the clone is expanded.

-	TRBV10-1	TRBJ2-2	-	TGCGCCAGCAGTGAGGGGGAGTACACCGGGGAGCTGTTTTTT	CASSEGEYTGELFF
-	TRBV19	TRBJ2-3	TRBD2	TGTGCCAGTAGTCGGCTAGCGGGATGGTTGCATTTT	CASSRLAGWLHF
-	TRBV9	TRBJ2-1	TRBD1	TGTGCCAGCAGCGTATGGGGGCAGGGGGCATACAATGAGCAGTTCTTC	CASSVWGQGAYNEQFF
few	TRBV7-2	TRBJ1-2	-	TGTGCCAGCAGCTTAGCTCCAGGATCTAACTATGGCTACACCTTC	CASSLAPGSNYGYTF
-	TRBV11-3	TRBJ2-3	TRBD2	TGTGCCAGCAGCTTATCGGCGGGAGGGATCACAGATACGCAGTATTTT	CASSLSAGGITDTQYF
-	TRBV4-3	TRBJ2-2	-	TGCGCCAGCAGCCCGACCTGGGGCGGGGAGCTGTTTTTT	CASSPTWGGELFF
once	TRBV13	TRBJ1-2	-	TGTGCCAGCAGCTTAGGAGGTTATGCTAACTATGGCTACACCTTC	CASSLGGYANYGYTF
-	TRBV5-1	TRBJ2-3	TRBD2	TGCGCCAGCAGGGGACCTCAGCGGGAGCCTTCTAGCACAGATACGCAGTATTTT	CASRGPQREPSSTDTQYF
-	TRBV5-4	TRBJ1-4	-	TGTGCCAGCAGCTTGGAGGCAGGTAATGAAAAACTGTTTTTT	CASSLEAGNEKLFF
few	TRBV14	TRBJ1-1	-	TGTGCCAGCAGAAAGAACGGGGGGACCGCGGGGAACACTGAAGCTTTCTTT	CASRKNGGTAGNTEAFF
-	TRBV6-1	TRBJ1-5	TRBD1	TGTGCCAGCGGACAGGGGAATCAGCCCCAGCATTTT	CASGQGNQPQHF
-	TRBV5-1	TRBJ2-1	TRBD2	TGCGCCAGCAGCTTGGGGCCTAGCGGGAGGGCCGAGCAGTTCTTC	CASSLGPSGRAEQFF
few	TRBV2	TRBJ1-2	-	TGTGCCAGCGGAGAACGACCTCCCTATGGCTACACCTTC	CASGERPPYGYTF
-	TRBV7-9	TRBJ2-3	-	TGTGCCAGCAGCCAGGGGAGCCGCACAGATACGCAGTATTTT	CASSQGSRTDTQYF
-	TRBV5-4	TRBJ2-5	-	TGTGCCAGCAGCTTGTTAGCGTCCCAGACCCAGTACTTC	CASSLLASQTQYF
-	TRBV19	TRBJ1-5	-	TGTGCCAGTAGTATAGATCCCAGAGGGGAATATCAGCCCCAGCATTTT	CASSIDPRGEYQPQHF
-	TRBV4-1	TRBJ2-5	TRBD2	TGCGCCAGCAGCCAACTCCTAGCGGCCCAAGAGACCCAGTACTTC	CASSQLLAAQETQYF
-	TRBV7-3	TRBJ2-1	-	TGTGCCAGCAGCTTAACAGGGGATCCCTACAATGAGCAGTTCTTC	CASSLTGDPYNEQFF
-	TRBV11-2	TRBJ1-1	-	TGTGCCAGCAGCTTAGAGACTGGGACTGAAGCTTTCTTT	CASSLETGTEAFF
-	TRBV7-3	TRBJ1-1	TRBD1	TGTGCCAGCAGCATAACAGGGGGCACTGAAGCTTTCTTT	CASSITGGTEAFF
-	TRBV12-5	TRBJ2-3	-	TGTGCTAGTGGTTTCCCTTTGGGGGGAGAACAGTATTTT	CASGFPLGGEQYF
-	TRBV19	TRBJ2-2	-	TGTGCCAGTAGTATCGCAGGGGACACCGGGGAGCTGTTTTTT	CASSIAGDTGELFF
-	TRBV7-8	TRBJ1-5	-	TGTGCCAGCAGCTTTGCAGGGCCTCTCCGTCAGCCCCAGCATTTT	CASSFAGPLRQPQHF